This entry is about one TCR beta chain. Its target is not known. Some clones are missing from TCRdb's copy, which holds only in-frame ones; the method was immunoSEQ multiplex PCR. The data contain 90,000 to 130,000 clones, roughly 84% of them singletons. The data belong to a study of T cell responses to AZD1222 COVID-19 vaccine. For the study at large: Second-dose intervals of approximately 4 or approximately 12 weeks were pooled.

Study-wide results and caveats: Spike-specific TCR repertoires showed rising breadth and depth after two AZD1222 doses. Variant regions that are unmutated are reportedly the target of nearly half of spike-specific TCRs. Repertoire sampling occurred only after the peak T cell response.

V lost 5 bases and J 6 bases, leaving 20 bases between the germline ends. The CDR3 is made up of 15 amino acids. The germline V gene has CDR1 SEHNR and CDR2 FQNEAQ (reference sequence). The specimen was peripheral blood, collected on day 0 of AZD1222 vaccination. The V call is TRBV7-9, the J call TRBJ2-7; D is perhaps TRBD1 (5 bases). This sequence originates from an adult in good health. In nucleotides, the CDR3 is TGTGCCAGCAGCACGGTAGACAGCAGCCTTTCCGAGCAGTACTTC. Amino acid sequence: CASSTVDSSLSEQYF.